This T cell receptor beta chain was sequenced in a study of T cell responses to AZD1222 COVID-19 vaccine. Overall study findings and caveats: Clonal diversity was possibly underestimated; the donors were predominantly white British and more often female. A reported finding is that nearly half of spike-specific TCRs target unmutated variant regions.

As concerns this clone: The antigen is undetermined.

Using immunoSEQ multiplex PCR, the repertoire was profiled, and TCRdb retains in-frame clones only, with some absent. The top ten hold roughly 2.5% of the sample, which has about 150,000 clones, about 90% seen once. The sequenced sample was peripheral blood, obtained on day 0 of AZD1222 vaccination. This receptor was obtained from an adult in good health.

DNA of the CDR3: TGTGCCAGCAGTTACTCGGCCCTTGGGAGTACCCACGAGCAGTACTTC. The encoded protein is CASSYSALGSTHEQYF. This chain connects TRBV6-5 to TRBJ2-7; D may be TRBD2 (5 bases). There are 16 residues in the CDR3. Between the trimmed V and J ends, which lost 0 bases and 5 bases, there was a span of 17 bases. Germline V lookup: CDR1 MNHEY, CDR2 SVGAGI.